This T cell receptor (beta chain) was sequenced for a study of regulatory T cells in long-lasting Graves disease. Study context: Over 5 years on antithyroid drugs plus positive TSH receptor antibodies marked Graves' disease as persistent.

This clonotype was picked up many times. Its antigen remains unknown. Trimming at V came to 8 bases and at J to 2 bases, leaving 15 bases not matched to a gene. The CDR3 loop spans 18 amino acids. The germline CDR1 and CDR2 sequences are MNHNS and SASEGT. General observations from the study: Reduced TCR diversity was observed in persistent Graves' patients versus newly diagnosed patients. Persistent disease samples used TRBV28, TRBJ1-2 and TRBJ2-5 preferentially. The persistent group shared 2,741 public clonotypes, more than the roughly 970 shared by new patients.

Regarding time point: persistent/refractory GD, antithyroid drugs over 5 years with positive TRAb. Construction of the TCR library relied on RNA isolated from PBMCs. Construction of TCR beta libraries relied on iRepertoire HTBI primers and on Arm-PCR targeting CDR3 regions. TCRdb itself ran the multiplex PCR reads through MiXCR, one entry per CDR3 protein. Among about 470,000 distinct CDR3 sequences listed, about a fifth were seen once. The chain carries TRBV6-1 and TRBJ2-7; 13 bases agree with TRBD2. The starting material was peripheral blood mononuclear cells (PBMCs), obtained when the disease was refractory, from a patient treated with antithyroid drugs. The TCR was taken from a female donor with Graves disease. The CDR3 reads CASSRRPGTSGATYEQYF. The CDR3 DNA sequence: TGTGCCAGCTCTCGCAGACCCGGGACTAGCGGGGCCACCTACGAGCAGTACTTC.